This T cell receptor beta chain is from a study of human T cells and chemical hapten exposure. Turning to the study itself: Donors were sensitized with 2% DPC on the upper inner arm. Patch testing was performed with 0.01% DPC on the upper back, with reading at 6 days. Broader study findings: With regard to DPC sensitization, TCRs above 1 in 1000 frequency did not change. While controls formed fewer of them, expanded TCRs formed significantly more large CDR3 similarity clusters.

The V gene's germline CDR1 is LGHDT and CDR2 YNNKEL (reference sequence). The V gene end was trimmed by 5 bases and the J gene end by 4 bases; junction bases not matched to a gene: 7. The CDR3 has 15 residues. Comment on this clonotype: Its antigen is undetermined.

One entry per CDR3 protein results from TCRdb running MiXCR on the RACE reads. The top ten clones hold around 2.6% of a sample with about 93,000 distinct CDR3 sequences, around 8.8% of them seen once. Time point in this sample: pre-sensitization, week 0. Specified treatment: therapeutic diphenylcyclopropenone sensitization with weekly scalp DPC. The rearrangement joins TRBV3-1 to TRBJ2-1; 8 bases map to TRBD1. This TCR was sampled from a man between 40 and 49 years old with alopecia areata. Some clones in this sample may be carry-over from other donors' samples. Source: whole blood, taken in connection with sensitization to the hapten diphenylcyclopropenone (DPC). The CDR3 region has the DNA TGTGCCAGCAGCTGGGGACAGGAACCTTACAATGAGCAGTTCTTC. Translating gives CASSWGQEPYNEQFF.